Sequencing of this TCR beta chain was carried out in a study of cytomegalovirus exposure and HLA in healthy donors. On the study more broadly: The Caucasian-associated ancestry cluster contained around four fifths of the approximately 410 genotyped donors.

Amplification used 60 Vbeta primers and 13 Jbeta primers. Here immunoSEQ multiplex PCR was the method, and the copy in TCRdb shows in-frame clones only, minus some. The data hold fewer than 120,000 clones, with 78% observed a single time. V lost 5 bases to trimming and J lost 4 bases; unmatched junction nucleotides: 8. Per the germline V gene, CDR1 is MDHEN and CDR2 is SYDVKM. CDR3 size: 16 residues. Points from the study as a whole: Investigators reported 150 to 200 TCR beta chains as tied to cytomegalovirus. A later look showed TCR association rates differing by HLA locus, highest for DRB1 and lowest for HLA-C. Being productive about 87% or about 30% of the time was typical of most TCR beta V segments in an earlier analysis.

With respect to this clone: Its antigen remains unidentified.

The chain joins TRBV28 to TRBJ2-2; 9 bases map to TRBD1. The TCR was taken from a woman in her 30s in good health and CMV-seronegative. The specimen sequenced was PBMCs. The CDR3 region has the DNA TGTGCCAGCAGTACCCGACAGGGGGTCGGCACCGGGGAGCTGTTTTTT. The encoded protein is CASSTRQGVGTGELFF.